This paragraph reports one TCR beta chain. This clone was seen a single time. Its antigen specificity is not known. Per-nucleotide qualities are absent, and no much larger clonotype sits a single base away. This sample is drawn from a study of Ad26.COV2.S vaccination and SARS-CoV-2 variants (dated by TCRdb to about 2021). For context, the study as a whole: Vaccine-arm donors were drawn from COV1001, a multicentre, randomized, double-blind, placebo-controlled phase I-IIa trial of Ad26.COV2.S in healthy adults. Ad26.COV2.S was administered intramuscularly at 5 x 10^10 or 1 x 10^11 viral particles, either as a single shot or as two shots given 56 days apart. The specificity and breadth of SARS-CoV-2-reactive T cell receptors after Ad26.COV2.S vaccination were assessed by TCRbeta repertoire sequencing. The TCR-sequenced set comprised approximately 32 samples: around 20 Ad26.COV2.S vaccine recipients, 5 placebo recipients and 8 SARS-CoV-2 convalescent individuals. Participants in the trial were split at random into five groups of five each, receiving low-dose or high-dose Ad26.COV2.S once or twice, or else placebo on both occasions. Blinding of investigators to trial group allocation was maintained during experiments and outcome assessment.

CDR1 and CDR2 are drawn from the germline V gene: SGHTA, FQGNSA. The germline V and J ends show losses of 1 base and 5 bases respectively, and no gene match explains 2 bases of the junction. The CDR3, from cysteine to phenylalanine, totals 15 residues. Only the CDR3 region is kept as DNA, spanning 45 bases read in frame from base 1. This specimen's treatment or condition label, interpreted: around 19 received Ad26.COV2.S at low or high dose, single or two shots; about 5 received placebo; per-sample allocation not given. For vaccine and placebo recipients, the sequenced repertoires came from samples collected on day 63 after the first injection. Cohort 1b enrolled 25 or so adults aged 18-55 years at a single site in Boston, USA, between 29 July and 7 August 2020. Ad26.COV2.S was a replication-incompetent adenovirus type 26 vector that expressed a prefusion-stabilized SARS-CoV-2 spike protein derived from the original Wuhan strain.

TCRbeta CDR3 regions were sequenced with the immunoSEQ Assay. After extraction, genomic DNA underwent amplification by bias-controlled multiplex PCR, followed by high-throughput sequencing. The paper's data handling went like this. To quantify the absolute abundance of every unique TCRbeta CDR3 region, sequences were collapsed and filtered. T cell fraction was estimated by normalizing TCRbeta template counts to usable DNA, which was measured by amplifying reference genes present in all nucleated cells. Repertoire TCRs were annotated as SARS-CoV-2-specific when V gene, CDR3 amino acid sequence and J gene were exactly matched to a known reactive TCR set. The reference SARS-CoV-2 TCR set was derived from MIRA and filtered for enrichment in COVID-19-positive ImmuneCODE repertoires, a step that removed public or cross-reactive TCRs. Using the MIRA antigens, annotated TCRs were further analysed by specific ORF or by position within an ORF. Breadth was defined as annotated unique rearrangements over total unique productive rearrangements; depth was the summed frequency of those rearrangements. Two-sided Wilcoxon rank-sum tests were used to compare TCR breadth between groups. TCRdb retrieved this table from immuneACCESS and kept in-frame rearrangements only. Not all clones are present; in checked studies, unresolved V genes account for under half, and no reason is known for the remainder. That table furnishes V, J and clone size, whereas the DNA furnished D and trimming. In all, the sample holds about 350,000 clones, and approximately 86% of those were seen once. The ten biggest clones cover roughly 10% of the sample.

The investigation overall reported the following: The study lacked the statistical power to compare responses across vaccine doses or regimens. Higher spike-specific TCR breadth was observed in Ad26.COV2.S recipients than in placebo recipients (P = 0.0014). Non-spike TCR breadth was comparable between vaccine and placebo recipients, consistent with the vaccine containing only spike. The authors noted that total T cell responses may have been underestimated by the TCR breadth and depth analyses. Substantial breadth of spike-specific CD8+ and CD4+ T cell responses was reported after vaccination.

The receptor was derived from a person between 18 and 59 years old who received the Ad26.COV2.S COVID-19 vaccine or a placebo. The sample here was peripheral blood, taken in a trial of Ad26.COV2.S vaccine versus placebo. Here the chain combines TRBV7-2 and TRBJ2-1, with 10 junctional bases fitting TRBD2. The encoded CDR3 is CASSLGLAGDNEQFF. The bases read TGTGCCAGCAGCTTAGGGCTAGCGGGAGACAATGAGCAGTTCTTC.